The 13 T cell receptor beta chains in this list originate from one sample, sequenced in a study of blood T cell repertoires in COVID-19. Method: immunoSEQ multiplex PCR; TCRdb's copy keeps in-frame clones and lacks some. The table shows 75,000 to 90,000 clones, with around 80% occurring only once. Sequencing was carried out using peripheral blood. Receptor source: a man aged 55-75 years with COVID-19, enrolled during active disease.

This clone came up a few times. This chain connects TRBV9 to TRBJ2-2; TRBD1 matches at 10 bases. The V segment lost 4 bases and the J segment 7 bases; nucleotides outside the gene matches: 16. Germline CDR1 and CDR2: SGDLS and YYNGEE. The CDR3 totals 18 residues. For the CDR3, the DNA is TGTGCCAGCAGCCCGAGAGGGGTGGGACAGGGGCATGGCGGGGAGCTGTTTTTT. Encoded protein: CASSPRGVGQGHGGELFF.

This chain connects TRBV21-1 to TRBJ2-7; the table names TRBD1, a call not compared with the DNA. TRBV21-1 is a recognized pseudogene. This CDR3 is built from 16 residues. The CDR3 loop reads CASSKLPDRGLYEQYF. As DNA, the CDR3 is TGTGCCAGCAGCAAACTTCCGGACAGGGGGCTCTACGAGCAGTACTTC.

This chain uses TRBV12-3 or TRBV12-4 with TRBJ2-2, with D uncertain. V was trimmed by 1 base and J by 7 bases, leaving 4 bases between them. The CDR3 spans 12 residues. The CDR3 nucleotides are TGTGCCAGCAGTTTAGGGCTCGGGGAGCTGTTTTTT. Its protein product is CASSLGLGELFF.

This clone was seen a single time. The V gene is TRBV18, the J gene TRBJ1-5; 10 bases agree with TRBD1. The length of the CDR3 is 16 residues. The germline gives CDR1 KGHSH, CDR2 LQKENI. Unmatched junction bases numbered 5, after V lost 1 base and J lost 5 bases. In DNA, the CDR3 is TGTGCCAGCTCACCACGGCTAGGACAGGGGGATCAGCCCCAGCATTTT. Protein sequence: CASSPRLGQGDQPQHF. Variable domain in full (rest from reference TRBV18 and TRBJ1-5): NAGVMQNPRHLVRRRGQEARLRCSPMKGHSHVYWYRQLPEEGLKFMVYLQKENIIDESGMPKERFSAEFPKEGPSILRIQQVVRGDSAAYFCASSPRLGQGDQPQHFGDGTRLSIL.

On this clone itself: A junction end diverges from the germline sequence, so it may reflect a read error. V is TRBV3-1 (or the pseudogene TRBV3-2) and J is TRBJ2-1; tentatively, D is TRBD2 (6 bases). This CDR3 contains 14 residues. Germline V gene lookup returns CDR1 LGHDT and CDR2 YNNKEL (reference sequence). The CDR3 protein is CASSQERRRDVLIF. The CDR3 bases are TGTGCCAGCAGCCAAGAAAGAAGGCGGGACGTCTTGATCTTC.

This chain links TRBV5-8 with TRBJ2-1; 8 bases fit TRBD2. The germline V gene has CDR1 SGHTS and CDR2 YDEGEE. V gave up 0 bases and J gave up 6 bases; unmatched junction bases: 8. CDR3 length: 16 residues. The chain's CDR3 is CASSLGTSHKFNEQFF. The CDR3 DNA sequence: TGTGCCAGCAGCTTGGGGACTAGCCATAAATTCAATGAGCAGTTCTTC.

The chain combines TRBV11-1 with TRBJ2-7; 8 bases align to TRBD1. The CDR3 is 14 amino acids. With 5 bases clipped from V and 2 bases from J, the junction kept 5 bases outside the gene matches. CDR1 SGHAT and CDR2 FQDESV come from the germline V gene (reference sequence). CDR3 loop: CASSKGQGAYEQYF. CDR3 coding DNA: TGTGCCAGCAGCAAAGGACAGGGAGCCTACGAGCAGTACTTC.

This chain joins TRBV7-2 and TRBJ2-2; the match to TRBD2 covers 10 bases. CDR1 and CDR2 from the germline V gene are SGHTA and FQGNSA. The CDR3 is 18 amino acids. The V and J ends lost 1 base and 0 bases, in that order; junction bases with no gene match: 5. The CDR3 sequence: CASSLESSGGSNTGELFF. In nucleotides, the CDR3 is TGTGCCAGCAGCTTAGAGTCTAGCGGGGGTTCGAACACCGGGGAGCTGTTTTTT. The variable domain in full, completed from reference TRBV7-2 and TRBJ2-2, reads GAGVSQSPSNKVTEKGKDVELRCDPISGHTALYWYRQSLGQGLEFLIYFQGNSAPDKSGLPSDRFSAERTGGSVSTLTIQRTQQEDSAVYLCASSLESSGGSNTGELFFGEGSRLTVL.

The chain combines TRBV6-5 with TRBJ2-7; TRBD2 is a possible D gene (6 bases). Trimming stripped 6 bases from V and 2 bases from J, with 11 bases between. The CDR3 contains 13 residues. Germline V gene lookup returns CDR1 MNHEY and CDR2 SVGAGI. The CDR3 sequence: CASSRTNTYEQYF. For the CDR3, the DNA is TGTGCCAGCAGCCGGACTAACACCTACGAGCAGTACTTC.

This clone showed up just a few times. The V and J genes are TRBV7-3 and TRBJ2-3; D is uncertain. Germline loops: CDR1 SGHTA, CDR2 FQGTGA. The length of the CDR3 is 16 residues. The V end lost 2 bases, the J end lost 2 bases, and 14 bases lay between the germline ends. CDR3 DNA: TGTGCCAGCAGCTTAGGAGAGGCCCTAAACACAGATACGCAGTATTTT. This translates into CASSLGEALNTDTQYF.

The chain combines TRBV18 with TRBJ1-2; D is perhaps TRBD1 (6 bases). The germline V gene has CDR1 KGHSH and CDR2 LQKENI. V dropped 2 bases and J dropped 5 bases, with 15 bases sitting between them. The CDR3 consists of 15 residues. In DNA, the CDR3 is TGTGCCAGCTCACCAGATTCAGGGGCGGAATATGGCTACACCTTC. The encoded protein is CASSPDSGAEYGYTF.

The V gene is TRBV6-5, the J gene TRBJ1-5, with 9 bases fitting TRBD1. This CDR3 is built from 13 residues. In germline, CDR1 is MNHEY, CDR2 SVGAGI. V lost 6 bases, J lost 7 bases, and 4 bases stayed unmatched. CDR3 coding DNA: TGTGCCAGCAGACGGACAGGGGTGCAGCCCCAGCATTTT. It translates to CASRRTGVQPQHF.

This clone was counted a single time. The V and J genes are TRBV6-5 and TRBJ2-1, with 7 bases fitting TRBD2. Germline CDR1 and CDR2: MNHEY and SVGAGI. The CDR3 is 16 amino acids. The ends lost 4 bases at V and 1 base at J; junction bases unmatched: 7. CDR3 sequence (DNA): TGTGCCAGCAGTTTTGTCCCTAGCGGATCCTACAATGAGCAGTTCTTC. Encoded protein: CASSFVPSGSYNEQFF.